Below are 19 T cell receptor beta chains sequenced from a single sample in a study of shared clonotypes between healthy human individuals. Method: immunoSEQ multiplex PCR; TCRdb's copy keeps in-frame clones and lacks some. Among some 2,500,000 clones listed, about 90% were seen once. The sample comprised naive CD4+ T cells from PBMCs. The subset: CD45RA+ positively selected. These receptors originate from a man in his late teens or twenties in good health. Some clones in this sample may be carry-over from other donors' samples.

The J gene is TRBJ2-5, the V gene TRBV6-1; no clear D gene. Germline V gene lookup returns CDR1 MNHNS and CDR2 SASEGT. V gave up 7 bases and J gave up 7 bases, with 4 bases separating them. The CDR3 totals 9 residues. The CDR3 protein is CASTGTQYF. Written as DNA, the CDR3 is TGTGCCAGCACGGGGACCCAGTACTTC.

The CDR3, as DNA: TGTGCCAGCAGTTTTGGGCTTTTGGCTGGAAACACCATATATTTT. Translating gives CASSFGLLAGNTIYF. The chain recombines TRBV6-1 with TRBJ1-3, with D unresolved. V lost 5 bases to trimming and J lost 2 bases, with 13 bases between them. Germline-derived CDR1 and CDR2 are MNHNS and SASEGT. This CDR3 is 15 amino acids long.

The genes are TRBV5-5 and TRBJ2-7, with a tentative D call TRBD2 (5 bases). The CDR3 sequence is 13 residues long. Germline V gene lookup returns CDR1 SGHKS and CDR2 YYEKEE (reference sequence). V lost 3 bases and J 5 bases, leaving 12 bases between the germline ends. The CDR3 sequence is CASSWAYGDEQYF. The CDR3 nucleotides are TGTGCCAGCAGCTGGGCCTACGGGGACGAGCAGTACTTC.

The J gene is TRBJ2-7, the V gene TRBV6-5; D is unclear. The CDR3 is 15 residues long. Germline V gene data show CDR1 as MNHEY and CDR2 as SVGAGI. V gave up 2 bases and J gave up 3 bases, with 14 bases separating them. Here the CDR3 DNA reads TGTGCCAGCAGTTACACGGTCCCCCCATTCTACGAGCAGTACTTC. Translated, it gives CASSYTVPPFYEQYF.

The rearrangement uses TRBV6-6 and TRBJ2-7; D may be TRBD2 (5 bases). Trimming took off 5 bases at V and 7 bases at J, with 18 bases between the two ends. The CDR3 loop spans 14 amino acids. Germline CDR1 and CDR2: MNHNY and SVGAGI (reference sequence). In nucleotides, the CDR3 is TGTGCCAGCAGTGAGGTCCCTATACCGGGGGAGCAGTACTTC. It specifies CASSEVPIPGEQYF.

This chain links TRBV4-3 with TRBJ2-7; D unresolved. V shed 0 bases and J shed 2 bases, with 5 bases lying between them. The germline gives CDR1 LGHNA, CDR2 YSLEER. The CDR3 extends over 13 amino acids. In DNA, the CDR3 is TGCGCCAGCAGCCAAGATAGACCCTACGAGCAGTACTTC. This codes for CASSQDRPYEQYF.

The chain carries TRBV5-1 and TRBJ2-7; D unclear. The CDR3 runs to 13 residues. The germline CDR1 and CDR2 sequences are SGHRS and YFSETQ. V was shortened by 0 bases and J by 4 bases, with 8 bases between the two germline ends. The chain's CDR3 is CASSLVSLYEQYF. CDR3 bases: TGCGCCAGCAGCTTGGTGTCACTTTACGAGCAGTACTTC.

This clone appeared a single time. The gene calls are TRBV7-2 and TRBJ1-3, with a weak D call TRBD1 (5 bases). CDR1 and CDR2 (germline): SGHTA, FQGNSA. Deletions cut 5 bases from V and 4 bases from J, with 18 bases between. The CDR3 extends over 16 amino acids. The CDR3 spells CASSPTGGPVGNTIYF. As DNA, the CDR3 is TGTGCCAGCAGCCCAACGGGGGGTCCTGTCGGAAACACCATATATTTT.

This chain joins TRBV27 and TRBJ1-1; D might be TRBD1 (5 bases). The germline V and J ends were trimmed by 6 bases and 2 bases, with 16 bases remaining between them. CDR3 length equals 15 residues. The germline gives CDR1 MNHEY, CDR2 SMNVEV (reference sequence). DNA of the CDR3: TGTGCCAGCAGGCAACCCGGACAAACAAACACTGAAGCTTTCTTT. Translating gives CASRQPGQTNTEAFF.

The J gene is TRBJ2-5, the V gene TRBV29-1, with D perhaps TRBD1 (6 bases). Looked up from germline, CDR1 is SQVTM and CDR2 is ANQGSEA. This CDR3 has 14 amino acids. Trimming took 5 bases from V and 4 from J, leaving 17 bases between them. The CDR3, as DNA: TGCAGCGTTCGGAGTTGGGGGCCGGTAGAGACCCAGTACTTC. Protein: CSVRSWGPVETQYF.

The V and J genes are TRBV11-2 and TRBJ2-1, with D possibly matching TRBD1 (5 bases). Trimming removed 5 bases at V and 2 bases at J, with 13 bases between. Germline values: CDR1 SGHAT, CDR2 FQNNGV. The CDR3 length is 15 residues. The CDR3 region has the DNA TGTGCCAGCAGCCGTGACCAGGGAACCTACAATGAGCAGTTCTTC. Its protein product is CASSRDQGTYNEQFF.

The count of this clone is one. In DNA, the CDR3 is TGTGCCAGCAGCTCATCAGTAAGGGTCGGGGACAGGGGTCACGAGCAGTACTTC. It yields the protein CASSSSVRVGDRGHEQYF. J is TRBJ2-7 and V is TRBV21-1; the table assigns TRBD1, which was not confirmed against the DNA. TRBV21-1 is recorded as a pseudogene. This CDR3 region has 18 residues.

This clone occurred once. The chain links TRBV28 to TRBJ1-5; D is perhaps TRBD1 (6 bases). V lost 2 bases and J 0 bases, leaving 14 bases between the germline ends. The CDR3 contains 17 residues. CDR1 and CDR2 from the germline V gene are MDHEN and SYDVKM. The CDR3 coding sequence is TGTGCCAGCAGTTTAGAGGGCAGGGGCTATAGCAATCAGCCCCAGCATTTT. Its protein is CASSLEGRGYSNQPQHF.

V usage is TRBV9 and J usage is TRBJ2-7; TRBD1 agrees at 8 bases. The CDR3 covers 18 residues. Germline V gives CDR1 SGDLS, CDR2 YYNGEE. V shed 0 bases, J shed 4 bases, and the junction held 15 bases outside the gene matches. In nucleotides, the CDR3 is TGTGCCAGCAGCGTAGCTTCAACGTCCTCCGGGACAGGTTACGAGCAGTACTTC. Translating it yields CASSVASTSSGTGYEQYF.

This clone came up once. CDR3 sequence: CASSSYTQGSTGELFF. The CDR3 region has the DNA TGTGCCAGCAGTTCATATACTCAGGGATCGACCGGGGAGCTGTTTTTT. The V call is TRBV25-1, the J call TRBJ2-2; D possibly corresponds to TRBD1 (5 bases). The ends were cut back, 5 bases at V and 5 bases at J, with 18 bases in the middle. The CDR3 extends over 16 amino acids. Per germline, CDR1 MGHDK and CDR2 SYGVNS. Supplemented by reference TRBV25-1 and TRBJ2-2, the full variable domain reads EADIYQTPRYLVIGTGKKITLECSQTMGHDKMYWYQQDPGMELHLIHYSYGVNSTEKGDLSSESTVSRIRTEHFPLTLESARPSHTSQYLCASSSYTQGSTGELFFGEGSRLTVL.

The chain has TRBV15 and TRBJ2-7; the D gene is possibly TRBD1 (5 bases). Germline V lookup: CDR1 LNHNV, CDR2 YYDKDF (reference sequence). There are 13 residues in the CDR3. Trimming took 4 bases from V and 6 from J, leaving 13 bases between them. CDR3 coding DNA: TGTGCCACCAGCAAGGGGTCTATTAGCGAGCAGTACTTC. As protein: CATSKGSISEQYF.

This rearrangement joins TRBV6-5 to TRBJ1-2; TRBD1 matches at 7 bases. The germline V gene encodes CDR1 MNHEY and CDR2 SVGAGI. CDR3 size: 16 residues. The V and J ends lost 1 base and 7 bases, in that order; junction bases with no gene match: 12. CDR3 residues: CASSYWRPAGGGGYTF. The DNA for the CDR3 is TGTGCCAGCAGTTACTGGCGACCTGCAGGGGGTGGTGGCTACACCTTC.

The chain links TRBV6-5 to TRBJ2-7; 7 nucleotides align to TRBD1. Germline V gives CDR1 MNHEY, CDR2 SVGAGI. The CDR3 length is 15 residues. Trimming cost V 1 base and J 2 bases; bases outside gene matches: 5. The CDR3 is CASSYWGTEPYEQYF. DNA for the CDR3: TGTGCCAGCAGTTACTGGGGGACAGAGCCCTACGAGCAGTACTTC.

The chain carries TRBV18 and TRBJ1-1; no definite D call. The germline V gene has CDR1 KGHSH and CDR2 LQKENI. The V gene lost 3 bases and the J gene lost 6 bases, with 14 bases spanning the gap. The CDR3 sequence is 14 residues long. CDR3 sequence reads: CASSPADPVPEAFF. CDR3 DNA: TGTGCCAGCTCACCGGCCGACCCCGTCCCTGAAGCTTTCTTT.